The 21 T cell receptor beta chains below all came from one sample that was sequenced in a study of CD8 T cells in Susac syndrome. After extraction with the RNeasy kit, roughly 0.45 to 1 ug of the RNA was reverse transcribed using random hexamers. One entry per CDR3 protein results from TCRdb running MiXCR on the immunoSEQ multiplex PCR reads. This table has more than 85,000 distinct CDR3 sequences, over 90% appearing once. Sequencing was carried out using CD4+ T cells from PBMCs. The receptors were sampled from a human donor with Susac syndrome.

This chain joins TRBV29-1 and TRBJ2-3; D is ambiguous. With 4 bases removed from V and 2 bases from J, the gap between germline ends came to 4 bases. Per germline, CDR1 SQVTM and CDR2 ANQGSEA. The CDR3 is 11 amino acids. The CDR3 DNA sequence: TGCAGCGTTGGAATCACAGATACGCAGTATTTT. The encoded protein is CSVGITDTQYF.

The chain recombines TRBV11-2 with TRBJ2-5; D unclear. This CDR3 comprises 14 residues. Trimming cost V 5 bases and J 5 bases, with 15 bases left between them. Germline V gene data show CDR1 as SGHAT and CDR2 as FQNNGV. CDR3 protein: CASSPVAVSETQYF. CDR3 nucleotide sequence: TGTGCCAGCAGCCCCGTGGCGGTATCGGAGACCCAGTACTTC.

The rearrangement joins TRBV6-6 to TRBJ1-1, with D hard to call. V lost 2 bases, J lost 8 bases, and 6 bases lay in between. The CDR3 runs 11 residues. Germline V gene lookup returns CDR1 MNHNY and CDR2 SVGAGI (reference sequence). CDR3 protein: CASSYNVEAFF. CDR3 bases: TGTGCCAGCAGTTACAACGTGGAAGCTTTCTTT.

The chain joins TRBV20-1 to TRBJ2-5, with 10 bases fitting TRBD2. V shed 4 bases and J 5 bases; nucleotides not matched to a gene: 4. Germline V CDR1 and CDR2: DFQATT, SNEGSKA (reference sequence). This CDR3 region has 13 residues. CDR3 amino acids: CSAKWTSGETQYF. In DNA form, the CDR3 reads TGCAGTGCTAAATGGACTAGCGGCGAGACCCAGTACTTC.

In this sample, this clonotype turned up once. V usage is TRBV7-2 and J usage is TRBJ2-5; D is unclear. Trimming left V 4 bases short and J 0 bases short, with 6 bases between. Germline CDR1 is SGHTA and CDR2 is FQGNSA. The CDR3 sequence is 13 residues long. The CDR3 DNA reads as TGTGCCAGCAGCTACATCGACCAAGAGACCCAGTACTTC. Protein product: CASSYIDQETQYF.

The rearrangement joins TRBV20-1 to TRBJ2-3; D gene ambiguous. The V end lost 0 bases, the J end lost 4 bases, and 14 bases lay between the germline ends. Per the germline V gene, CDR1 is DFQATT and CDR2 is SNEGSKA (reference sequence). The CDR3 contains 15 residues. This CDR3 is CSARDQQSSPDTQYF. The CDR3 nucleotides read TGCAGTGCTAGAGATCAACAATCTTCCCCAGATACGCAGTATTTT.

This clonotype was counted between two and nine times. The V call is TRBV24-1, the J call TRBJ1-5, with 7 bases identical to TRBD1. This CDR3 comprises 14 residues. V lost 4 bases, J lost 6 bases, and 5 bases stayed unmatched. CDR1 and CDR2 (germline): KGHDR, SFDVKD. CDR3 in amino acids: CATSDTGQAQPQHF. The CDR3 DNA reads TGTGCCACCAGTGACACCGGACAGGCTCAGCCCCAGCATTTT.

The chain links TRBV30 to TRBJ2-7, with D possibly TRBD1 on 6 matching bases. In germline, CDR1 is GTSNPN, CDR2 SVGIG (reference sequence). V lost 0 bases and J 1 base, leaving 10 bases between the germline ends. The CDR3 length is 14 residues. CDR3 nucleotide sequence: TGTGCCTGGAGTGTAGGAACAGGGTCCTACGAGCAGTACTTC. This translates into CAWSVGTGSYEQYF.

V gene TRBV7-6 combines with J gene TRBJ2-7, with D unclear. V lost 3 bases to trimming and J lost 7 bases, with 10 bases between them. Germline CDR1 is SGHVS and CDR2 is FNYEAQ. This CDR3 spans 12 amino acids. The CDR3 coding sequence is TGTGCCAGCAGCTTCACGCCGGCTGAGCAGTACTTC. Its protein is CASSFTPAEQYF.

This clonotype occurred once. CDR3: CASSLDHF. The CDR3, as DNA: TGTGCCAGCAGTTTAGACCACTTT. V is TRBV12-3 or TRBV12-4 and J is TRBJ1-6; D gene unclear. The length of the CDR3 is 8 residues. V was pared by 1 base and J by 18 bases, with 1 base between.

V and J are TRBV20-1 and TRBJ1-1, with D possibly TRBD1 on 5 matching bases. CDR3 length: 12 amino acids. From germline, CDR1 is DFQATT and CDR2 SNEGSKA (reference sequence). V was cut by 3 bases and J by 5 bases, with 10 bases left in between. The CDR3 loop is CSASRQPTEAFF. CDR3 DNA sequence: TGCAGTGCTAGTAGACAGCCTACTGAAGCTTTCTTT.

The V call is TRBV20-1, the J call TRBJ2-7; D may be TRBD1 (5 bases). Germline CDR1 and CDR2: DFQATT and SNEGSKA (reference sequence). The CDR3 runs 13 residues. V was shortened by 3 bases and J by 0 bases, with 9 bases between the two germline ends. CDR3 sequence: CSASDSRSYEQYF. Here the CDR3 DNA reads TGCAGTGCTAGTGACAGCCGCTCCTACGAGCAGTACTTC.

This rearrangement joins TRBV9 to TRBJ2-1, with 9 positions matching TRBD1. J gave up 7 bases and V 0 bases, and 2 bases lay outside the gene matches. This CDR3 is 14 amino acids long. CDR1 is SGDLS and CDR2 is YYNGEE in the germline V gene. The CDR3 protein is CASSVGGQGNEQFF. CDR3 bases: TGTGCCAGCAGCGTAGGGGGACAGGGAAATGAGCAGTTCTTC. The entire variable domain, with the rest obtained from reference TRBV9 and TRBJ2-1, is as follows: DSGVTQTPKHLITATGQRVTLRCSPRSGDLSVYWYQQSLDQGLQFLIQYYNGEERAKGNILERFSAQQFPDLHSELNLSSLELGDSALYFCASSVGGQGNEQFFGPGTRLTVL.

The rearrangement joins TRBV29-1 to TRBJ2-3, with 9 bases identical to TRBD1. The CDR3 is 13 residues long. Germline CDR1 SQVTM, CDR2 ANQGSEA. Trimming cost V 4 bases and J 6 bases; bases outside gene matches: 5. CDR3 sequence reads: CSVGTGVGDTQYF. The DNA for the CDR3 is TGCAGCGTTGGGACAGGGGTAGGGGATACGCAGTATTTT.

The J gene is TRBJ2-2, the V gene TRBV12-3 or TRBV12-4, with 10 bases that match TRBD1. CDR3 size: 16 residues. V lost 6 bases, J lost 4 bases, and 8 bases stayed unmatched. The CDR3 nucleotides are TGTGCCAGCAGGTCCGGGACAGGGGTGAGCACCGGGGAGCTGTTTTTT. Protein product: CASRSGTGVSTGELFF.

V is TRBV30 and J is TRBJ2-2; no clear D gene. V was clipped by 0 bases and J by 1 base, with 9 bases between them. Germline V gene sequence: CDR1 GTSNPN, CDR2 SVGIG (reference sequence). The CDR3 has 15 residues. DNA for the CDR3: TGTGCCTGGAGTGTTCGGCGTTTGAACACCGGGGAGCTGTTTTTT. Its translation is CAWSVRRLNTGELFF.

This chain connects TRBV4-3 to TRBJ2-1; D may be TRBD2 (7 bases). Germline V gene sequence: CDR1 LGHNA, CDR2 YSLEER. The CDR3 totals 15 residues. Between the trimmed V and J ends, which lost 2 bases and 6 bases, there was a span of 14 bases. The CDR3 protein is CASSQFPGGRNEQFF. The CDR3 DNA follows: TGCGCCAGCAGCCAATTTCCGGGGGGCCGCAATGAGCAGTTCTTC.

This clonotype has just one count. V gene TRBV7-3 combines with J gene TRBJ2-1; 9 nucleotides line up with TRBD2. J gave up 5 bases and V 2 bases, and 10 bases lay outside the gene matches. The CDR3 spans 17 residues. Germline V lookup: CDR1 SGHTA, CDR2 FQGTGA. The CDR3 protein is CASSLGRGAGGNNEQFF. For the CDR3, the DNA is TGTGCCAGCAGCTTAGGCCGAGGAGCGGGGGGTAACAATGAGCAGTTCTTC. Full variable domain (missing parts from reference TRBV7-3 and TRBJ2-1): GAGVSQTPSNKVTEKGKYVELRCDPISGHTALYWYRQSLGQGPEFLIYFQGTGAADDSGLPNDRFFAVRPEGSVSTLKIQRTERGDSAVYLCASSLGRGAGGNNEQFFGPGTRLTVL.

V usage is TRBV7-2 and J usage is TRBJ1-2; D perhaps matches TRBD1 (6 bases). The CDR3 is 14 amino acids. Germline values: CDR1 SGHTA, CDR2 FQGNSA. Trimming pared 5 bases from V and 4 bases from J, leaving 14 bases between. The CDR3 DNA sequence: TGTGCCAGCAGCCCGGACAGCTTTTCCTATGGCTACACCTTC. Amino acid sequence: CASSPDSFSYGYTF.

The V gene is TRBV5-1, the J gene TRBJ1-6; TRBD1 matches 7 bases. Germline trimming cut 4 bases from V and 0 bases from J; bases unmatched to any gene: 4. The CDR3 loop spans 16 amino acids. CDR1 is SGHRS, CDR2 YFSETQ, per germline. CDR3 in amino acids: CASSPGQSSYNSPLHF. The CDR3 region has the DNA TGCGCCAGCAGCCCGGGACAGAGCTCCTATAATTCACCCCTCCACTTT.

The CDR3 loop reads CASSYSSGEQYF. CDR3 DNA: TGTGCCAGCAGTTACTCGAGTGGCGAGCAGTACTTC. The rearrangement uses TRBV6-5 and TRBJ2-7; D call uncertain. Trimming shortened V by 0 bases and J by 6 bases, and 6 bases separated the two germline ends. The CDR3 length is 12 residues. Germline loops: CDR1 MNHEY, CDR2 SVGAGI.